Below are 4 T cell receptor beta chains sequenced from a single sample in a study of CD8+ T cells in alopecia areata. Reverse transcription of extracted RNA yielded cDNA, which provided the sequencing template. Assay used: immunoSEQ multiplex PCR; TCRdb lists only in-frame clones, some missing. The table lists 1,500 to 2,000 clones, with no singletons. The sequencing sample was made of lesional skin. All receptors come from a C3H/HeJ mouse with alopecia areata. MHC haplotype of the mouse line: H2-k.

This clone was seen ten or more times. Mouse germline and gene names are used. The read terminates 4 residues before the CDR3 end, so the remaining end is supplied by the germline J gene. V gene TRBV13-2 combines with J gene TRBJ1-1; 7 nucleotides align to TRBD1. CDR1 is NNHNN and CDR2 is SYGAGS in the germline V gene (reference sequence). CDR3 length equals 15 residues. J was trimmed by 0 bases and V by 0 bases; bases with no gene match: 2. The sequenced CDR3 bases are TGTGCCAGCGGTGATGCAGGGACAGCAAACACA. Translating gives CASGDAGTANT. The full CDR3 reads CASGDAGTANTEVFF.

This clone was observed at least ten times. Here the gene names and germline are mouse. CDR3 DNA (partial): TGTGCCAGCAGCCAACCCAGGGGAAACACA. Translating it yields CASSQPRGNT. The full CDR3 is CASSQPRGNTEVFF. The V gene is TRBV2, the J gene TRBJ1-1; the D gene is possibly TRBD1 (6 bases). The read ends 4 residues early relative to the CDR3; the germline J gene fills the gap. CDR3 length: 14 amino acids. Germline values: CDR1 LGHNA, CDR2 YSYQKL. V lost 2 bases and J 1 base, leaving 8 bases between the germline ends.

Judged by abundance, this clone is medium-sized. Mouse gene names apply. Distinct nucleotide sequences in the sample also encode this CDR3. Partial CDR3 DNA: TGTGCCAGCAGTGAGGGACTGGGGGGGCGA. This sequence encodes CASSEGLGGR. The full CDR3 protein reads CASSEGLGGREVFF. The chain links TRBV13-1 to TRBJ1-1, with D tentatively TRBD1 (6 bases). The read falls 4 residues short of the CDR3 end, and the missing part is taken from the germline J gene. Germline V gene lookup returns CDR1 NSHNY and CDR2 SYGAGN. CDR3 length: 14 residues.

The sample holds many counts of this clone. Mouse names are used for the genes. The CDR3 is cut off 4 residues early in the read; its end comes from the germline J gene. The gene calls are TRBV5 and TRBJ2-1, with TRBD1 matching over 7 bases. Germline V gives CDR1 LGHNA, CDR2 YNLKQL (reference sequence). The CDR3 totals 14 residues. V lost 3 bases to trimming and J lost 3 bases; unmatched junction nucleotides: 2. This CDR3 reads CASSQTGFYAEQFF. CDR3 DNA, as far as it was read: TGTGCCAGCAGCCAGACAGGGTTCTATGCT.